This T cell receptor beta chain was obtained from a study of blood T cell repertoires in COVID-19. V lost 5 bases and J lost 0; bases outside the gene matches: 9. The CDR3 runs to 17 residues. Looked up from germline, CDR1 is SGHNT and CDR2 is YENEEA. Clinical history as reported by participants underpinned cohort assignment. The repertoire was sequenced with immunoSEQ multiplex PCR; TCRdb's copy has only in-frame clones and lacks some. The data hold roughly 230,000 clones, with about 80% observed a single time. The sequence came from a man between 50 and 59 years old who had recovered from COVID-19. Sequencing input: PBMCs or T cells enriched from blood (not recorded which). The gene calls are TRBV11-3 and TRBJ2-3; 9 bases map to TRBD1. The CDR3 DNA follows: TGTGCCAGCAGCCCGGGACAGGGACGGTCAAGCACAGATACGCAGTATTTT. Its protein product is CASSPGQGRSSTDTQYF.